This T cell receptor beta chain derives from a study of shared clonotypes between healthy human individuals. General study findings and limits: A small donor pool kept down the genetic and exposure-history diversity that was represented.

Regarding this clone: Its target is unknown.

Clones were read by immunoSEQ multiplex PCR, and TCRdb kept only the in-frame ones, dropping some. In the table there are over a million clones, 96% of which are singletons. Between the trimmed V and J ends, which lost 7 bases and 0 bases, there was a span of 11 bases. CDR3 length: 14 amino acids. The germline V gene encodes CDR1 SNHLY and CDR2 FYNNEI. Material for sequencing was naive CD4+ T cells sorted from blood. Regarding subset: CD45RA+ positively selected. This rearrangement joins TRBV2 to TRBJ2-3; D gene unclear. This clonotype was obtained from a man aged 25 to 40 in good health. CDR3: CASTKTLSTDTQYF. CDR3 coding DNA: TGTGCCAGCACAAAAACGTTAAGCACAGATACGCAGTATTTT.